The rows below give T cell receptor beta chains drawn from one sample of a study of human T cells and chemical hapten exposure. TCRdb redid the calling of the 5' RACE reads with MiXCR, one entry per CDR3 protein. The repertoire holds 80,000 or so distinct CDR3 sequences, with 15% as singletons. These receptors were obtained from a female donor in good health. CDR3s include the opening cysteine and the closing phenylalanine or tryptophan.

V gene: TRBV5-1
J gene: TRBJ1-2
CDR3 protein: CASRRDTTGTEGYTF

V gene: TRBV7-9
J gene: TRBJ1-2
CDR3 protein: CASSARVYGYTF

V gene: TRBV28
J gene: TRBJ1-5
CDR3 protein: CASSLRPPGQPQHF

V gene: TRBV3-1
J gene: TRBJ1-1
CDR3 protein: CASSLTELTEAFF

V gene: TRBV20-1
J gene: TRBJ2-7
CDR3 protein: CSAFSRGGSEQYF

V gene: TRBV4-3
J gene: TRBJ2-1
CDR3 protein: CASSQGGLAGRYNEQFF

V gene: TRBV28
J gene: TRBJ1-5
CDR3 protein: CASSLFRAQPQHF

V gene: TRBV28
J gene: TRBJ2-4
CDR3 protein: CASSGPGRAAKNIQYF

V gene: TRBV11-2
J gene: TRBJ1-2
CDR3 protein: CASSFETGYGYTF

V gene: TRBV20-1
J gene: TRBJ2-1
CDR3 protein: CSARDSSSGLAGGTYNEQFF

V gene: TRBV10-3
J gene: TRBJ2-7
CDR3 protein: CAISSGSSSSYEQYF

V gene: TRBV30
J gene: TRBJ2-3
CDR3 protein: CAWSGTGTGSPDTQYF

V gene: TRBV10-3
J gene: TRBJ1-4
CDR3 protein: CAISESGRAAEKLFF

V gene: TRBV29-1
J gene: TRBJ2-5
CDR3 protein: CSVELTYQETQYF

V gene: TRBV3-1
J gene: TRBJ1-6
CDR3 protein: CASSQVRGNSPLHF

V gene: TRBV27
J gene: TRBJ2-7
CDR3 protein: CASSLGATGTYEQYF

V gene: TRBV7-2
J gene: TRBJ1-2
CDR3 protein: CASSPIRGPLFGYTF

V gene: TRBV7-6
J gene: TRBJ1-4
CDR3 protein: CASSSRQGLTNEKLFF

V gene: TRBV29-1
J gene: TRBJ2-7
CDR3 protein: CSVGGVESYEQYF